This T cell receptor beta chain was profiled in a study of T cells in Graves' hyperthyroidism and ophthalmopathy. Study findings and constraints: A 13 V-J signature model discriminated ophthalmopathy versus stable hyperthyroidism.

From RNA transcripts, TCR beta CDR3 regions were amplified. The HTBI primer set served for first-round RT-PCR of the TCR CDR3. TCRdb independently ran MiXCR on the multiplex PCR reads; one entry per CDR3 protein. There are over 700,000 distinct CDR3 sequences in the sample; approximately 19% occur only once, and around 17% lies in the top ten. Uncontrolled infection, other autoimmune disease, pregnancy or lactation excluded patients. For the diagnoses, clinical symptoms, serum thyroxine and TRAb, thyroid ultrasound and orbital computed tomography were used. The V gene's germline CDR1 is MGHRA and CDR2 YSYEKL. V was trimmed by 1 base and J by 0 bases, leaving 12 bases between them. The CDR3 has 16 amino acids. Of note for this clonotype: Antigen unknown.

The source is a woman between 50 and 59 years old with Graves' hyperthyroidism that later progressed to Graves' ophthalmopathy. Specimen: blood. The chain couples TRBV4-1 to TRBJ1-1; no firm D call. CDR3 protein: CASSQAPAVMNTEAFF. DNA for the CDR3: TGCGCCAGCAGCCAAGCGCCAGCAGTTATGAACACTGAAGCTTTCTTT.